The 15 T cell receptor beta chains below were found in one sample sequenced in a study of CD8+ T cells in alopecia areata. Sequencing relied on a cDNA template that was reverse transcribed from extracted RNA. Some clones are missing from TCRdb's copy, which holds only in-frame ones; the method was immunoSEQ multiplex PCR. The table records 180,000 or so clones, about three fifths of them present only once. This sample's treatment: oral pan-JAK inhibitor, 5-10 mg twice daily. Specimen: CD4+ T cells sorted from blood, collected between weeks 55 and 65, from a patient treated with tofacitinib. All receptors derive from a human donor with alopecia areata.

This clone was observed a few times. The V gene is TRBV7-2, the J gene TRBJ2-7, with 8 bases aligning to TRBD1. V lost 7 bases, J lost 2 bases, and 7 bases stayed unmatched. There are 14 residues in the CDR3. From germline, CDR1 is SGHTA and CDR2 FQGNSA. CDR3 sequence (DNA): TGTGCCAGCACTATTAGACAGGGGCCCTACGAGCAGTACTTC. Its translation is CASTIRQGPYEQYF.

This clone turned up a few times. The rearrangement links TRBV27 to TRBJ1-1; weak D call: TRBD1 (5 bases). This CDR3 is 16 amino acids long. V was cut by 7 bases and J by 4 bases, with 22 bases left in between. Germline V CDR1 and CDR2: MNHEY, SMNVEV (reference sequence). The CDR3 DNA reads TGTGCCAGCATGTCCACAGGCCCCGGGCGTGCCACTGAAGCTTTCTTT. Its translation is CASMSTGPGRATEAFF.

The J gene is TRBJ2-3, the V gene TRBV28; TRBD1 matches at 10 bases. Trimming took 6 bases from V and 3 from J; bases not matched to a gene: 3. This CDR3 region has 14 residues. CDR1 is MDHEN, CDR2 SYDVKM, per germline. In DNA form, the CDR3 reads TGTGCCAGCAGGCCGGGACAGGGGACAGATACGCAGTATTTT. Translated: CASRPGQGTDTQYF.

In this sample, this clone turned up once. The chain employs TRBV4-1 and TRBJ1-4; tentatively, D is TRBD1 (5 bases). Per germline, CDR1 MGHRA and CDR2 YSYEKL. V lost 3 bases to trimming and J lost 5 bases, with 22 bases between them. This CDR3 is 18 amino acids long. In nucleotides, the CDR3 is TGCGCCAGCAGCCACCACGGGACTACATTCTTGACGAATGAAAAACTGTTTTTT. Translated: CASSHHGTTFLTNEKLFF.

This rearrangement joins TRBV5-8 to TRBJ1-1; tentatively, D is TRBD1 (5 bases). CDR1 and CDR2 (germline): SGHTS, YDEGEE. V was shortened by 2 bases and J by 1 base, with 12 bases between the two germline ends. The CDR3 is made up of 15 amino acids. As DNA, the CDR3 is TGTGCCAGCAGCTTTAGGGGAACTTCGAACACTGAAGCTTTCTTT. It codes for CASSFRGTSNTEAFF.

This clone has just a few counts. The rearrangement joins TRBV6-5 to TRBJ2-7; D gene ambiguous. The CDR3 loop spans 11 amino acids. Trimming pared 6 bases from V and 3 bases from J, leaving 6 bases between. Germline-derived CDR1 and CDR2 are MNHEY and SVGAGI. The CDR3 here is CASRSIYEQYF. The CDR3 DNA follows: TGTGCCAGCAGATCGATCTACGAGCAGTACTTC.

V is TRBV5-1 and J is TRBJ2-2; unclear D gene. Germline-derived CDR1 and CDR2 are SGHRS and YFSETQ. Trimming pared 1 base from V and 5 bases from J, leaving 15 bases between. This CDR3 comprises 16 residues. The CDR3: CASSLSGTRETGELFF. For the CDR3, the DNA is TGCGCCAGCAGCTTGTCGGGCACTCGCGAAACCGGGGAGCTGTTTTTT.

The chain employs TRBV29-1 and TRBJ1-1; D ambiguous. CDR1 and CDR2 from the germline V gene are SQVTM and ANQGSEA. The CDR3 is 12 amino acids. The ends were cut back, 7 bases at V and 0 bases at J, with 9 bases in the middle. The CDR3 loop reads CSGDTMNTEAFF. The CDR3, as DNA: TGCAGCGGCGACACAATGAACACTGAAGCTTTCTTT.

This rearrangement joins TRBV27 to TRBJ1-2, with a weak D call TRBD1 (6 bases). V dropped 7 bases and J dropped 6 bases, with 24 bases sitting between them. Germline-derived CDR1 and CDR2 are MNHEY and SMNVEV (reference sequence). This CDR3 has 16 amino acids. CDR3 DNA sequence: TGTGCCAGCACGAAGCTGGGTCCGACAGGATCAAATGGCTACACCTTC. Protein sequence: CASTKLGPTGSNGYTF.

This clone has just a few counts. The chain combines TRBV29-1 with TRBJ2-1; D call uncertain. Trimming removed 1 base at V and 0 bases at J, with 4 bases between. Germline CDR1 is SQVTM and CDR2 is ANQGSEA. The CDR3 consists of 13 residues. The CDR3 reads CSVEGYSYNEQFF. The CDR3 DNA reads as TGCAGCGTTGAAGGGTACTCCTACAATGAGCAGTTCTTC.

This chain links TRBV5-1 with TRBJ1-2, with 7 positions matching TRBD1. The CDR3 totals 14 residues. The ends lost 0 bases at V and 3 bases at J; junction bases unmatched: 2. Germline V gives CDR1 SGHRS, CDR2 YFSETQ. The CDR3 loop reads CASSLDRGHYGYTF. CDR3 DNA sequence: TGCGCCAGCAGCTTGGACAGGGGCCACTATGGCTACACCTTC.

The CDR3 region has the DNA TGCGCCAGCAGCTCACTTAGCGGGGACCCCGGCACAGATACGCAGTATTTT. Its protein product is CASSSLSGDPGTDTQYF. The chain uses TRBV5-1 and TRBJ2-3; 8 bases agree with TRBD2. There are 17 residues in the CDR3. The J segment lost 1 base and the V segment lost 3 bases, leaving 10 bases of the junction unmatched. Germline V CDR1 and CDR2: SGHRS, YFSETQ.

The chain has TRBV6-1 and TRBJ1-5; D gene uncertain. Per germline, CDR1 MNHNS and CDR2 SASEGT. Trimming stripped 4 bases from V and 4 bases from J, with 8 bases between. The CDR3 has 13 amino acids. This chain's CDR3 is CASSGSANQPQHF. The CDR3 DNA reads as TGTGCCAGCAGTGGTTCAGCTAATCAGCCCCAGCATTTT.

CDR3 residues: CAWSARTRGNQPQHF. CDR3 nucleotides: TGTGCCTGGAGTGCTAGGACGAGGGGCAATCAGCCCCAGCATTTT. The V call is TRBV30, the J call TRBJ1-5; no reliable D call. Trimming stripped 1 base from V and 2 bases from J, with 12 bases between. This CDR3 has 15 residues. Germline loops: CDR1 GTSNPN, CDR2 SVGIG (reference sequence).

This clone was observed a few times. The chain carries TRBV6-5 and TRBJ1-6; 9 nucleotides line up with TRBD1. Germline V lookup: CDR1 MNHEY, CDR2 SVGAGI. The CDR3 totals 14 residues. Trimming removed 10 bases from V and 7 bases from J; junction bases left unmatched: 8. CDR3 DNA: TGTGCCACCCACCGGGACAGGGTAAATTCACCCCTCCACTTT. Translated: CATHRDRVNSPLHF.